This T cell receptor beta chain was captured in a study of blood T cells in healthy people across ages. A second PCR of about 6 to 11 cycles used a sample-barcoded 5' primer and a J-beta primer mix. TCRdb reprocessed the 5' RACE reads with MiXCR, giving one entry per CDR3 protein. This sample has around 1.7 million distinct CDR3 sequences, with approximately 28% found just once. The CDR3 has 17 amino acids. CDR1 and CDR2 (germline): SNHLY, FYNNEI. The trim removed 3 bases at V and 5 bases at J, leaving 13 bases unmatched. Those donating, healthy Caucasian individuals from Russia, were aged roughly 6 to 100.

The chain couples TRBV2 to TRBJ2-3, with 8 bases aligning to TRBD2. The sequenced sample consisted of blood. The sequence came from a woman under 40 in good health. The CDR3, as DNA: TGTGCCAGCAGTGACCCGGGGGGGGCGGGAGTGGAAGATACGCAGTATTTT. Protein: CASSDPGGAGVEDTQYF.